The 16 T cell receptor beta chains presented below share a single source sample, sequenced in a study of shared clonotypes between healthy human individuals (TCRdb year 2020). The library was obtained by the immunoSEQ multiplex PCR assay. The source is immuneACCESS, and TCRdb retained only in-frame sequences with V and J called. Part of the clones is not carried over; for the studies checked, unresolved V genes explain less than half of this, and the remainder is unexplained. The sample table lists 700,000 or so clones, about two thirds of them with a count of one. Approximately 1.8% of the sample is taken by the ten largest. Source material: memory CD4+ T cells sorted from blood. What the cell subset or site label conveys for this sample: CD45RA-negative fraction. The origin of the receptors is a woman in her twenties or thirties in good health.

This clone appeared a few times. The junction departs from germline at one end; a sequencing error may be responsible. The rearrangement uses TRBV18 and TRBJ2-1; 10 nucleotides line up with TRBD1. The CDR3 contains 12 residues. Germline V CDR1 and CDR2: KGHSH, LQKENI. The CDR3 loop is CASSLGTGELLF. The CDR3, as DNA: TGTGCCAGCTCACTTGGGACAGGGGAATTGCTCTTC.

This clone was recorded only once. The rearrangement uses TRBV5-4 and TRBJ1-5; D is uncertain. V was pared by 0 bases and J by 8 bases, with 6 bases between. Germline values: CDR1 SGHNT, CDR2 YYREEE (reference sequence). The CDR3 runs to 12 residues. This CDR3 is CASSLVWKPQHF. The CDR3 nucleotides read TGTGCCAGCAGCTTGGTATGGAAGCCCCAGCATTTT.

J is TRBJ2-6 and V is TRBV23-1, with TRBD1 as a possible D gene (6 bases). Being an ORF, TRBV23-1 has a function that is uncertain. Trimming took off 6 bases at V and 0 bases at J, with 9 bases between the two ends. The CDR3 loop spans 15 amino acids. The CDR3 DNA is TGCGCCAGCAGGCGACAGGTCTCTGGGGCCAACGTCCTGACTTTC. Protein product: CASRRQVSGANVLTF.

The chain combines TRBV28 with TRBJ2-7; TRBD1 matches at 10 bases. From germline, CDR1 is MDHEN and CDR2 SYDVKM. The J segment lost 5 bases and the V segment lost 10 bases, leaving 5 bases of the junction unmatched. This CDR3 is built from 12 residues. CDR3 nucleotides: TGTGCCATCCGGGACAGGGGCGACGAGCAGTACTTC. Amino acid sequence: CAIRDRGDEQYF.

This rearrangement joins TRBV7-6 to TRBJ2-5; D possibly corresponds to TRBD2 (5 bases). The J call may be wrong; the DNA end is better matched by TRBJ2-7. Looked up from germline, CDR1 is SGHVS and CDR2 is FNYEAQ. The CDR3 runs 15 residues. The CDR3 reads CASSLGGGLYYEQYF. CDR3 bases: TGTGCCAGCAGCTTAGGAGGAGGATTATACTACGAGCAGTACTTC.

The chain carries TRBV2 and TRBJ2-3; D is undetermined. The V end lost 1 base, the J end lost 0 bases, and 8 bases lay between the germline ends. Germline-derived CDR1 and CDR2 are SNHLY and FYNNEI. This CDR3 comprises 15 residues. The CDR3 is CASSEEARSTDTQYF. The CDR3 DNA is TGTGCCAGCAGTGAAGAAGCGAGAAGCACAGATACGCAGTATTTT.

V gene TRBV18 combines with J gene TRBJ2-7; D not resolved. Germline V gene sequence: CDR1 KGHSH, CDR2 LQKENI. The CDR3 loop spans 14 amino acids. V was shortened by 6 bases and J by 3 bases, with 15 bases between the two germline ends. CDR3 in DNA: TGTGCCAGCTCTCTCCCCGGACGGAACTACGAGCAGTACTTC. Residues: CASSLPGRNYEQYF.

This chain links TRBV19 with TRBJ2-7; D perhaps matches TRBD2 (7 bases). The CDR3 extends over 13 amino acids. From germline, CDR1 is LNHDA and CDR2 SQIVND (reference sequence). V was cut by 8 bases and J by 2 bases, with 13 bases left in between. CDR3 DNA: TGTGCCAGTGGGAGGGGGTTGACCTACGAGCAGTACTTC. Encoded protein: CASGRGLTYEQYF.

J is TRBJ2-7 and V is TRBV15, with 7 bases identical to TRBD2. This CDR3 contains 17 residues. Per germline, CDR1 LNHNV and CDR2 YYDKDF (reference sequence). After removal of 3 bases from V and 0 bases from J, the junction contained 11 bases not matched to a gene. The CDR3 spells CATSRAPSSGTSYEQYF. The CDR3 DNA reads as TGTGCCACCAGCAGGGCCCCCTCTAGCGGCACCTCCTACGAGCAGTACTTC.

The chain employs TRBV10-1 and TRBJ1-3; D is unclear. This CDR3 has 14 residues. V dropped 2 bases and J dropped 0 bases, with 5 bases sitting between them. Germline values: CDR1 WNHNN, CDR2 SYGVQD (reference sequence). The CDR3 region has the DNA TGCGCCAGCAGTGAGGGATACTCTGGAAACACCATATATTTT. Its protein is CASSEGYSGNTIYF.

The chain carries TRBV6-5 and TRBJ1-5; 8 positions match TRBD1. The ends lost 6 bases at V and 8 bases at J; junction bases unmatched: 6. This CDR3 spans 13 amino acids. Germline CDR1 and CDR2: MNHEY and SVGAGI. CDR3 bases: TGTGCCAGCAGCGACAGGGGAAGGGAGCCCCAGCATTTT. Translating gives CASSDRGREPQHF.

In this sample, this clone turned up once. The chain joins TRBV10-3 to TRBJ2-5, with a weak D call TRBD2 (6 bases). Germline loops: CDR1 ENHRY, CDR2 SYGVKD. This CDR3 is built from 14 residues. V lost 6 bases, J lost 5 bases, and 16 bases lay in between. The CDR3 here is CAIRRDSGEETQYF. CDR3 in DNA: TGTGCCATCAGACGGGACTCGGGGGAGGAGACCCAGTACTTC.

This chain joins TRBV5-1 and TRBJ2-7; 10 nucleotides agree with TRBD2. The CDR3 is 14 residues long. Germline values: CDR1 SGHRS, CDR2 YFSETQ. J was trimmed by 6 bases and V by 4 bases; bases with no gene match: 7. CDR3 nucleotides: TGCGCCAGCAGCCCGGGGACTAGCGATCTCGAGCAGTACTTC. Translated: CASSPGTSDLEQYF.

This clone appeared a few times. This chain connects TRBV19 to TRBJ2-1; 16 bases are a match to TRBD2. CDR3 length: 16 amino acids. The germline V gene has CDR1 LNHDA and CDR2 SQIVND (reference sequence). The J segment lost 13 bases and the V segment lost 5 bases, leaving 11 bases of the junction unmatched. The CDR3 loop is CASSQPGLAGGLEQFF. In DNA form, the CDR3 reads TGTGCCAGTAGTCAGCCGGGACTAGCGGGAGGGCTTGAACAGTTCTTC.

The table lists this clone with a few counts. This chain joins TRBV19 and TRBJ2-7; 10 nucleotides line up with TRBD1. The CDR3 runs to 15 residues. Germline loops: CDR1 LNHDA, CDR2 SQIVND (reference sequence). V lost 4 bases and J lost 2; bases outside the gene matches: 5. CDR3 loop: CASSTPGQGTYEQYF. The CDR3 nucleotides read TGTGCCAGTAGTACGCCGGGACAGGGGACCTACGAGCAGTACTTC.

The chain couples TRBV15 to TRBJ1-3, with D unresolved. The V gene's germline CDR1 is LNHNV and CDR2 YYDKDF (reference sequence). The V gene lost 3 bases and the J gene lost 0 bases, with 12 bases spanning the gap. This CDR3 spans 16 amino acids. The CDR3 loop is CATSSQTVFSGNTIYF. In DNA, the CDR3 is TGTGCCACCAGCAGCCAGACGGTCTTCTCTGGAAACACCATATATTTT.